The 20 T cell receptor beta chains given below trace back to one sample, sequenced in a study of identical twins. TCRdb re-derived calls from the 5' RACE reads in MiXCR, one entry per CDR3 protein. The sample yields 690,000 or so distinct CDR3 sequences, roughly 8% seen once. The same specimen was also included in a second study, on yellow fever vaccine responses in identical twins.

The sequenced sample was PBMCs. The origin of the receptors is a woman between 18 and 29 years old in good health.

This chain uses TRBV4-2 with TRBJ2-2, with 14 bases matching TRBD2. The junction had 10 bases not matched to a gene; V was cut back by 5 bases and J by 5 bases. This CDR3 has 18 amino acids. Germline CDR1 is LGHNA and CDR2 is YNFKEQ. The CDR3 nucleotides read TGTGCCAGCAGCGGTCCGGGACTAGCGGGGGCCGGAACCGGGGAGCTGTTTTTT. Translating gives CASSGPGLAGAGTGELFF.

This clonotype was recorded many times. This sequence joins TRBV20-1 and TRBJ2-1, with D possibly matching TRBD2 (6 bases). The CDR3 sequence is 15 residues long. Germline V CDR1 and CDR2: DFQATT, SNEGSKA (reference sequence). V was trimmed by 6 bases and J by 3 bases, leaving 18 bases between them. CDR3 coding DNA: TGCAGTGCCGCGGACCCGGGACTCTTCTACAATGAGCAGTTCTTC. Amino acid sequence: CSAADPGLFYNEQFF.

The chain joins TRBV6-1 to TRBJ2-7; TRBD1 agrees at 10 bases. The CDR3 length is 15 residues. Per germline, CDR1 MNHNS and CDR2 SASEGT. The trim removed 6 bases at V and 0 bases at J, leaving 5 bases unmatched. CDR3 loop: CASSRRTGGSYEQYF. CDR3 DNA sequence: TGTGCCAGCAGCCGAAGGACAGGGGGCTCCTACGAGCAGTACTTC.

V is TRBV5-1 and J is TRBJ2-6; the D is unclear. The CDR3 loop spans 21 amino acids. Germline V gene lookup returns CDR1 SGHRS and CDR2 YFSETQ. Trimming removed 0 bases from V and 1 base from J, with 23 bases in between. Here the CDR3 DNA reads TGCGCCAGCAGCTTGGCCAGATTCGGGTATAGGGCCGGGTCTGGGGCCAACGTCCTGACTTTC. Translated, it gives CASSLARFGYRAGSGANVLTF.

This clonotype showed up many times. J is TRBJ2-3 and V is TRBV29-1, with D perhaps matching TRBD1 (5 bases). The V and J ends lost 6 bases and 4 bases respectively, with 8 bases between them. The length of the CDR3 is 11 residues. The germline V gene encodes CDR1 SQVTM and CDR2 ANQGSEA. The CDR3, as DNA: TGCAGCGTGCAGGGTGCAGATACGCAGTATTTT. It encodes CSVQGADTQYF.

This clonotype appeared a few times. V and J are TRBV20-1 and TRBJ2-7; TRBD1 aligns across 9 bases. This CDR3 has 13 amino acids. CDR1 is DFQATT and CDR2 is SNEGSKA in the germline V gene (reference sequence). Unmatched junction bases numbered 6, after V lost 4 bases and J lost 5 bases. As DNA, the CDR3 is TGCAGTGCTAACCGGGACAGGGACCACGAGCAGTACTTC. This sequence encodes CSANRDRDHEQYF.

This clonotype was observed at least ten times. The chain has TRBV24-1 and TRBJ2-1; no clear D. The CDR3 totals 17 residues. The germline V gene has CDR1 KGHDR and CDR2 SFDVKD. V was pared by 2 bases and J by 5 bases, with 18 bases between. CDR3 nucleotides: TGTGCCACCAGTGATTCCCAGACCCTGCTTGCAAACAATGAGCAGTTCTTC. This translates into CATSDSQTLLANNEQFF.

This chain links TRBV3-1 with TRBJ1-5; 7 positions agree with TRBD1. After removal of 2 bases from V and 2 bases from J, the junction contained 6 bases not matched to a gene. Germline-derived CDR1 and CDR2 are LGHDT and YNNKEL (reference sequence). The CDR3 loop spans 16 amino acids. DNA of the CDR3: TGTGCCAGCAGCCAACCAGACAGGGCCCGCAATCAGCCCCAGCATTTT. Protein product: CASSQPDRARNQPQHF.

This clonotype was seen more than once but under ten times. The chain recombines TRBV28 with TRBJ1-5, with TRBD1 matching 8 bases. J was trimmed by 4 bases and V by 5 bases; bases with no gene match: 13. CDR3 length: 17 residues. Germline CDR1 reads MDHEN; CDR2 reads SYDVKM. The CDR3, as DNA: TGTGCCAGCAGTAGGACACCAGGACAGGGCCGGAATCAGCCCCAGCATTTT. This encodes CASSRTPGQGRNQPQHF.

At least ten counts were recorded for this clonotype. The chain combines TRBV24-1 with TRBJ2-7; TRBD1 matches at 7 bases. This CDR3 contains 15 residues. The germline V gene encodes CDR1 KGHDR and CDR2 SFDVKD. J lost 0 bases, V lost 2 bases, and 3 bases had no gene match. The chain's CDR3 is CATSDSGQASYEQYF. The DNA of the CDR3 is TGTGCCACCAGTGATTCTGGACAGGCCTCCTACGAGCAGTACTTC.

This clonotype showed up many times. The V call is TRBV28, the J call TRBJ2-7, with 11 bases aligning to TRBD1. The CDR3 spans 15 residues. Germline V CDR1 and CDR2: MDHEN, SYDVKM. The J segment lost 4 bases and the V segment lost 3 bases, leaving 5 bases of the junction unmatched. The CDR3 protein is CASSLSGTGGYEQYF. The CDR3 coding sequence is TGTGCCAGCAGTTTGTCCGGGACAGGGGGGTACGAGCAGTACTTC.

The rearrangement joins TRBV29-1 to TRBJ2-3; D is undetermined. The length of the CDR3 is 11 residues. Trimming took 3 bases from V and 12 from J, leaving 13 bases between them. CDR1 is SQVTM, CDR2 ANQGSEA, per germline. Written as DNA, the CDR3 is TGCAGCGTTGAGGACGGCGGCCCTCAGTATTTT. As protein: CSVEDGGPQYF.

The sample holds many counts of this clonotype. The genes are TRBV14 and TRBJ2-7; 9 positions agree with TRBD1. CDR3 size: 15 residues. Germline V gene lookup returns CDR1 SGHDN and CDR2 FVKESK. Germline trimming cut 1 base from V and 4 bases from J; bases unmatched to any gene: 5. CDR3 in amino acids: CASSQAGQGFYEQYF. The CDR3 DNA follows: TGTGCCAGCAGCCAAGCCGGACAGGGGTTTTACGAGCAGTACTTC.

This clonotype was picked up a small number of times. This chain uses TRBV12-3 or TRBV12-4 with TRBJ1-1; the D is unclear. V was shortened by 7 bases and J by 5 bases, with 11 bases between the two germline ends. This CDR3 region has 12 residues. CDR3 nucleotide sequence: TGTGCCAGCACCTCGGTTGGGACTGAAGCTTTCTTT. Its translation is CASTSVGTEAFF.

V gene TRBV15 combines with J gene TRBJ2-7, with TRBD1 matching over 10 bases. Germline CDR1 LNHNV, CDR2 YYDKDF (reference sequence). V lost 3 bases to trimming and J lost 3 bases; unmatched junction nucleotides: 2. This CDR3 region has 14 residues. CDR3 in amino acids: CATSSRDRGYEQYF. CDR3 nucleotides: TGTGCCACCAGCAGCCGGGACAGGGGCTACGAGCAGTACTTC.

The chain employs TRBV14 and TRBJ2-3, with D hard to call. Looked up from germline, CDR1 is SGHDN and CDR2 is FVKESK. The V and J ends lost 1 base and 2 bases respectively, with 10 bases between them. This CDR3 has 15 residues. The CDR3 loop is CASSQVLANTDTQYF. CDR3 in DNA: TGTGCCAGCAGCCAAGTTCTTGCTAACACAGATACGCAGTATTTT.

V and J are TRBV11-2 and TRBJ1-2; D call uncertain. The CDR3 has 14 residues. Between the trimmed V and J ends, which lost 6 bases and 8 bases, there was a span of 19 bases. Germline-derived CDR1 and CDR2 are SGHAT and FQNNGV. CDR3 protein: CASSLRTPTGGYTF. The CDR3 DNA reads TGTGCCAGCAGTCTGAGGACGCCTACCGGGGGCTACACCTTC.

The sample holds a few counts of this clonotype. CDR3 coding DNA: TGCAGCGTCAAACCGGTGGGCTACGAGCAGTACTTC. Encoded protein: CSVKPVGYEQYF. V usage is TRBV29-1 and J usage is TRBJ2-7; D unresolved. CDR3 size: 12 residues. Per the germline V gene, CDR1 is SQVTM and CDR2 is ANQGSEA. The V and J ends lost 6 bases and 3 bases respectively, with 12 bases between them.

With regard to this clonotype: A read error may explain this, as a much larger clone is one base away. This rearrangement joins TRBV7-9 to TRBJ2-5; no definite D call. Germline lookup yields CDR1 SEHNR and CDR2 FQNEAQ (reference sequence). The CDR3 has 15 residues. In DNA form, the CDR3 reads TGTGCCGGCAGCCAAGGAGCCGGCGTACAAGAGACCCAGTACTTC. This gives the protein CAGSQGAGVQETQYF.

This rearrangement joins TRBV7-9 to TRBJ1-1; 8 bases line up with TRBD1. The V gene's germline CDR1 is SEHNR and CDR2 FQNEAQ (reference sequence). Trimming at V came to 5 bases and at J to 0 bases, leaving 11 bases not matched to a gene. This CDR3 contains 17 residues. The CDR3 bases are TGTGCCAGCAGCCAGACAGGGGCGTTGTTGATGAACACTGAAGCTTTCTTT. Its translation: CASSQTGALLMNTEAFF.